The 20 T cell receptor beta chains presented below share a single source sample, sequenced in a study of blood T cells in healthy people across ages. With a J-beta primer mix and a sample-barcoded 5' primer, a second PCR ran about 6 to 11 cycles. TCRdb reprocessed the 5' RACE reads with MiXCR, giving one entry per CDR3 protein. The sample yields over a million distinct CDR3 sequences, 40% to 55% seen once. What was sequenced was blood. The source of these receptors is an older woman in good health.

CDR3 sequence (DNA): TGTGCCAGCAGCTCCCCGACTAGCGTTTACAATGAGCAGTTCTTC. It is translated as CASSSPTSVYNEQFF. The V and J genes are TRBV9 and TRBJ2-1, with 8 bases identical to TRBD2. CDR1 and CDR2 from the germline V gene are SGDLS and YYNGEE. V trimming: 4 bases; J trimming: 4 bases; junction bases outside the gene matches: 7. The CDR3 has 15 amino acids.

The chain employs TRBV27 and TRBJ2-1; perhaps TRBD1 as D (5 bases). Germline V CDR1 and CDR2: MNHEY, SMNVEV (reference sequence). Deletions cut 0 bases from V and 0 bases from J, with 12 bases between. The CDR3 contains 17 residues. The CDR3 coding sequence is TGTGCCAGCAGTTTATCGTTTCAGGGCCGCTCCTACAATGAGCAGTTCTTC. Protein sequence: CASSLSFQGRSYNEQFF.

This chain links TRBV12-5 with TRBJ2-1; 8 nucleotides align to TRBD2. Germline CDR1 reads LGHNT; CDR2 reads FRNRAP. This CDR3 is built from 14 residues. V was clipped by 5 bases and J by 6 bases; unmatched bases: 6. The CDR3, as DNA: TGTGCTAGTGGTGATGGCGGGAGGACCAATGAGCAGTTCTTC. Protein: CASGDGGRTNEQFF.

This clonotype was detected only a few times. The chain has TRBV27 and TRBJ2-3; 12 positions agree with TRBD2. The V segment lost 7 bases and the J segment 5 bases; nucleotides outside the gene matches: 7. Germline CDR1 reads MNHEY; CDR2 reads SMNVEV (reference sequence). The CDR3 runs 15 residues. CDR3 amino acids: CASTMTSGRIDTQYF. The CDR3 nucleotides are TGTGCCAGCACCATGACTAGCGGGAGAATAGATACGCAGTATTTT.

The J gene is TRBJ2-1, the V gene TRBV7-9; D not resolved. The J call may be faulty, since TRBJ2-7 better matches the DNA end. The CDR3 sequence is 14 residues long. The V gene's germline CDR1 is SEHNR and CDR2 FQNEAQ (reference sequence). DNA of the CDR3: TGTGCCAGCAGCTACCCCAGCTCCTACAATGAGCAGTACTTC. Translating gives CASSYPSSYNEQYF.

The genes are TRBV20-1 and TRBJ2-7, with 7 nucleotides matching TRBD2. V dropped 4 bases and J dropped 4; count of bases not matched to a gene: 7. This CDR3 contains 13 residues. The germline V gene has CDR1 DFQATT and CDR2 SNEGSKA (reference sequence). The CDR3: CSATVAGRYEQYF. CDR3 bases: TGCAGTGCTACCGTAGCGGGTCGGTACGAGCAGTACTTC.

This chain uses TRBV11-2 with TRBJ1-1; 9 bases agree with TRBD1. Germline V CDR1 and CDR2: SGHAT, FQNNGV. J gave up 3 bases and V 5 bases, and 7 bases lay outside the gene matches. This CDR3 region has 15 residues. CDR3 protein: CASSAPGTGHTEAFF. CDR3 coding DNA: TGTGCCAGCAGCGCACCCGGGACAGGGCACACTGAAGCTTTCTTT. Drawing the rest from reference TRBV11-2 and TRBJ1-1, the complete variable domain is EAGVAQSPRYKIIEKRQSVAFWCNPISGHATLYWYQQILGQGPKLLIQFQNNGVVDDSQLPKDRFSAERLKGVDSTLKIQPAKLEDSAVYLCASSAPGTGHTEAFFGQGTRLTVV.

The CDR3 sequence: CASSYSGVFVGGDQPQHF. CDR3 nucleotides: TGTGCCAGCAGTTACTCGGGGGTCTTTGTGGGGGGCGATCAGCCCCAGCATTTT. The chain links TRBV6-2 or TRBV6-3 to TRBJ1-5; tentatively, D is TRBD1 (6 bases). The CDR3 is 18 residues long. With 0 bases removed from V and 5 bases from J, the gap between germline ends came to 20 bases. Germline loops: CDR1 MNHEY, CDR2 SVGEGT.

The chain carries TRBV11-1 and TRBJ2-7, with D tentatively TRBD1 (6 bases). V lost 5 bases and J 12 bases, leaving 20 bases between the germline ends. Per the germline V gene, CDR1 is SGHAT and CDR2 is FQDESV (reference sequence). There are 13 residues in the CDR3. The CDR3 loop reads CASSPILTGKRYF. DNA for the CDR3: TGTGCCAGCAGCCCAATCCTTACAGGGAAAAGGTACTTC.

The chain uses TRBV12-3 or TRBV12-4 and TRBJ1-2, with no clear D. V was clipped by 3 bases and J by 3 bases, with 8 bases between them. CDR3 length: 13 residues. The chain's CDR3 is CASSLRDDYGYTF. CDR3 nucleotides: TGTGCCAGCAGTTTGAGGGATGACTATGGCTACACCTTC.

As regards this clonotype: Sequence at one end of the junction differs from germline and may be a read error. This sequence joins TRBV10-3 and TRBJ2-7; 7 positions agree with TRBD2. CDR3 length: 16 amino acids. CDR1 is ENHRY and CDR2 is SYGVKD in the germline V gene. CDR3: CAISDRGVSLSNEQYF. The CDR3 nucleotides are TGTGCCATCAGTGATCGGGGGGTGAGCCTCTCCAACGAGCAGTACTTC.

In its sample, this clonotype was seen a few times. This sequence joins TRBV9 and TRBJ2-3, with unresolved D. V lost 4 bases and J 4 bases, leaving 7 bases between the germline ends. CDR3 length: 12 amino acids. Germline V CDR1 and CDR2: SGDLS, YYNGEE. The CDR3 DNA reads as TGTGCCAGCAGCCCTTCACCAGATACGCAGTATTTT. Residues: CASSPSPDTQYF.

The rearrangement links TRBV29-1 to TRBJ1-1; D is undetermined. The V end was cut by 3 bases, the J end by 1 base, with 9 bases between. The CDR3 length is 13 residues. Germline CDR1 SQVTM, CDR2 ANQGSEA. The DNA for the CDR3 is TGCAGCGTTGAGAAGGGCACGAACACTGAAGCTTTCTTT. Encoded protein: CSVEKGTNTEAFF. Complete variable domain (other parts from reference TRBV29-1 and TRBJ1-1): SAVISQKPSRDICQRGTSLTIQCQVDSQVTMMFWYRQQPGQSLTLIATANQGSEATYESGFVIDKFPISRPNLTFSTLTVSNMSPEDSSIYLCSVEKGTNTEAFFGQGTRLTVV.

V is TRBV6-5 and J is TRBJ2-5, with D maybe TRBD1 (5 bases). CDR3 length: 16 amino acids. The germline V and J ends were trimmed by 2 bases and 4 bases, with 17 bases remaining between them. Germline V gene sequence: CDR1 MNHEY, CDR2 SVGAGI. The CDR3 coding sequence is TGTGCCAGCAGTTACGGGGCGGCGGCCTTGGGAGAGACCCAGTACTTC. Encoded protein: CASSYGAAALGETQYF.

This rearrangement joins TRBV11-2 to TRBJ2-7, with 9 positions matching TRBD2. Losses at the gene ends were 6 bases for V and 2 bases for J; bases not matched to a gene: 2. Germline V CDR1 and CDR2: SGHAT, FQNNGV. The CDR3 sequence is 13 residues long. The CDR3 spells CASRRTSAYEQYF. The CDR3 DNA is TGTGCCAGCAGAAGGACTAGCGCCTACGAGCAGTACTTC.

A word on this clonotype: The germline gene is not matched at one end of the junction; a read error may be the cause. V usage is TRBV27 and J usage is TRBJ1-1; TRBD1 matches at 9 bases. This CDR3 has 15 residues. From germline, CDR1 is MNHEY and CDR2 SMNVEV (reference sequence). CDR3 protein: CASSLSGTGNTEAFF. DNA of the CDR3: TGTGCCAGCAGTTTATCGGGGACAGGGAACACCGAAGCTTTCTTT.

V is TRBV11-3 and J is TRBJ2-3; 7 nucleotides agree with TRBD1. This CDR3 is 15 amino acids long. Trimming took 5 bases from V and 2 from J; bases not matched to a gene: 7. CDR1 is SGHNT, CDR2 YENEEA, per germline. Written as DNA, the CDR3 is TGTGCCAGCAGCACTACCGGGACAGCCACAGATACGCAGTATTTT. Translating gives CASSTTGTATDTQYF.

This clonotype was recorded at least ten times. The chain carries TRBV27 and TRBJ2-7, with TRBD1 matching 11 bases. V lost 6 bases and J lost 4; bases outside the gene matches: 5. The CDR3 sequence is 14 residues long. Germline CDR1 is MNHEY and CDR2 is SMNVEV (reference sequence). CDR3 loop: CASRPGQGVYEQYF. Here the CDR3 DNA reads TGTGCCAGCAGGCCGGGACAGGGGGTTTACGAGCAGTACTTC.

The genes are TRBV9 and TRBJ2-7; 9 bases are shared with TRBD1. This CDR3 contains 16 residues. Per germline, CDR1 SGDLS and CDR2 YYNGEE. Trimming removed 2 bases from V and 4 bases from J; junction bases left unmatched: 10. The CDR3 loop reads CASSVLSDRGVYEQYF. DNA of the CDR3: TGTGCCAGCAGCGTCCTATCCGACAGGGGGGTTTACGAGCAGTACTTC.

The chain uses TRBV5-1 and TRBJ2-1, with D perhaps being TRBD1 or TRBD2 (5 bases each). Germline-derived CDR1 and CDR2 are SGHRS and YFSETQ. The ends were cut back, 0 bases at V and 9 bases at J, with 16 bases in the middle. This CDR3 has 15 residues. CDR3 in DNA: TGCGCCAGCAGCTTGGCCCGGGACCCCAAGGGTGAGCAGTTCTTC. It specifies CASSLARDPKGEQFF.